Each of the 17 T cell receptor beta chains below was sequenced from the same sample in a study of T cells in localized non-small cell lung cancer. Sequencing was performed with immunoSEQ multiplex PCR; in TCRdb, only in-frame clones are kept and a portion is missing. The sample lists fewer than 30,000 clones, around 91% seen once, with around 1% in the top ten. This material consisted of peripheral blood, taken before any cancer treatment. The source is a woman between 35 and 75 years old with stage I lung adenocarcinoma.

This chain uses TRBV19 with TRBJ1-3, with 7 bases aligning to TRBD1. The CDR3 totals 16 residues. Germline V gives CDR1 LNHDA, CDR2 SQIVND (reference sequence). V gave up 2 bases and J gave up 0 bases; unmatched junction bases: 4. The CDR3 DNA reads TGTGCCAGTAGTATATTGGGGACAGACTCTGGAAACACCATATATTTT. Translating gives CASSILGTDSGNTIYF.

V gene TRBV7-8 combines with J gene TRBJ2-5; TRBD1 might be the D (6 bases). The V gene lost 5 bases and the J gene lost 2 bases, with 9 bases spanning the gap. The CDR3 is 13 residues long. From germline, CDR1 is SGHVS and CDR2 FQNEAQ. CDR3: CASSRDTQETQYF. In nucleotides, the CDR3 is TGTGCCAGCAGCCGGGACACACAAGAGACCCAGTACTTC.

The chain links TRBV4-1 to TRBJ1-3, with D possibly being TRBD1 (6 bases). In germline, CDR1 is MGHRA, CDR2 YSYEKL. V dropped 2 bases and J dropped 5 bases, with 13 bases sitting between them. The CDR3 length is 15 residues. The CDR3 loop reads CASSQHRQERNTIYF. The CDR3 DNA follows: TGCGCCAGCAGCCAACATCGACAGGAGAGAAACACCATATATTTT.

The V call is TRBV7-2, the J call TRBJ1-1; D is possibly TRBD1 (6 bases). Trimming cost V 3 bases and J 1 base, with 12 bases left between them. The germline CDR1 and CDR2 sequences are SGHTA and FQGNSA. This CDR3 is 15 amino acids long. The CDR3 bases are TGTGCCAGCAGCTTTGGGGGGCGCCGGAACACTGAAGCTTTCTTT. Protein: CASSFGGRRNTEAFF.

V is TRBV28 and J is TRBJ1-5; D is unclear. CDR1 and CDR2 from the germline V gene are MDHEN and SYDVKM. CDR3 length: 13 amino acids. Trimming pared 3 bases from V and 2 bases from J, leaving 5 bases between. The CDR3 sequence: CASSFERNQPQHF. Here the CDR3 DNA reads TGTGCCAGCAGTTTCGAGCGCAATCAGCCCCAGCATTTT.

V usage is TRBV11-2 and J usage is TRBJ2-5, with D maybe TRBD1 (6 bases). CDR3 length: 14 amino acids. CDR1 SGHAT and CDR2 FQNNGV come from the germline V gene. V was clipped by 6 bases and J by 3 bases, with 14 bases between them. The CDR3 DNA reads TGTGCCAGCAGACAGCGATCAGGGGAAGAGACCCAGTACTTC. Residues: CASRQRSGEETQYF.

This clone was detected only once. This chain links TRBV28 with TRBJ2-1; 14 bases map to TRBD2. CDR1 is MDHEN and CDR2 is SYDVKM in the germline V gene. This CDR3 has 14 residues. V lost 9 bases, J lost 8 bases, and 6 bases stayed unmatched. The DNA of the CDR3 is TGTGCCAGTCGACTAGCGGGGGGGCTTGATGAGCAGTTCTTC. Translating it yields CASRLAGGLDEQFF.

The V gene is TRBV7-2, the J gene TRBJ2-2, with 8 bases that match TRBD2. In germline, CDR1 is SGHTA, CDR2 FQGNSA. This CDR3 spans 14 amino acids. V lost 5 bases and J lost 5; bases outside the gene matches: 4. This CDR3 is CASSLERGTGELFF. The CDR3 nucleotides are TGTGCCAGCAGCCTAGAGCGGGGGACCGGGGAGCTGTTTTTT. The variable domain in full, completed from reference TRBV7-2 and TRBJ2-2, reads GAGVSQSPSNKVTEKGKDVELRCDPISGHTALYWYRQSLGQGLEFLIYFQGNSAPDKSGLPSDRFSAERTGGSVSTLTIQRTQQEDSAVYLCASSLERGTGELFFGEGSRLTVL.

The chain combines TRBV7-3 with TRBJ2-1; D remains unclear. Trimming removed 3 bases at V and 0 bases at J, with 9 bases between. The CDR3 loop spans 15 amino acids. The germline gives CDR1 SGHTA, CDR2 FQGTGA. The CDR3 loop is CASSFAHGSYNEQFF. In DNA, the CDR3 is TGTGCCAGCAGCTTTGCCCATGGCTCCTACAATGAGCAGTTCTTC. Full variable domain (outside the CDR3, taken from reference TRBV7-3 and TRBJ2-1): GAGVSQTPSNKVTEKGKYVELRCDPISGHTALYWYRQSLGQGPEFLIYFQGTGAADDSGLPNDRFFAVRPEGSVSTLKIQRTERGDSAVYLCASSFAHGSYNEQFFGPGTRLTVL.

This chain links TRBV19 with TRBJ2-1; perhaps TRBD2 as D (6 bases). CDR1 and CDR2 from the germline V gene are LNHDA and SQIVND (reference sequence). The CDR3 totals 14 residues. Trimming took 5 bases from V and 0 from J, leaving 8 bases between them. The CDR3 DNA reads as TGTGCCAGTAGTCGGGGGAGCTCCTACAATGAGCAGTTCTTC. It specifies CASSRGSSYNEQFF.

The chain is built from TRBV20-1 and TRBJ1-1; D not resolved. Germline V gives CDR1 DFQATT, CDR2 SNEGSKA (reference sequence). The V gene lost 6 bases and the J gene lost 5 bases, with 10 bases spanning the gap. The CDR3 consists of 11 residues. The CDR3 loop reads CSAIGRTEAFF. The CDR3 DNA reads TGCAGTGCCATTGGAAGGACTGAAGCTTTCTTT.

V is TRBV10-3 and J is TRBJ2-5; 10 bases agree with TRBD2. Germline V gene lookup returns CDR1 ENHRY and CDR2 SYGVKD. This CDR3 contains 14 residues. The trim removed 8 bases at V and 3 bases at J, leaving 6 bases unmatched. The CDR3 coding sequence is TGTGCCATCTCGGTCAGCGGGGGGGAAGAGACCCAGTACTTC. Translation: CAISVSGGEETQYF.

V gene TRBV14 combines with J gene TRBJ1-2, with D possibly being TRBD1 (5 bases). Per germline, CDR1 SGHDN and CDR2 FVKESK. The CDR3 spans 15 residues. The V end was cut by 1 base, the J end by 0 bases, with 9 bases between. For the CDR3, the DNA is TGTGCCAGCAGCCAAGGGGGCGTAGCTAACTATGGCTACACCTTC. Its protein is CASSQGGVANYGYTF.

The chain carries TRBV19 and TRBJ2-5; the match to TRBD2 covers 7 bases. Germline V gene sequence: CDR1 LNHDA, CDR2 SQIVND (reference sequence). The CDR3 is 14 amino acids. V dropped 9 bases and J dropped 4; count of bases not matched to a gene: 11. In DNA, the CDR3 is TGTGCCAGCAACATCGCGGGGGATGGAGAGACCCAGTACTTC. Protein product: CASNIAGDGETQYF. The variable domain in full, completed from reference TRBV19 and TRBJ2-5, reads DGGITQSPKYLFRKEGQNVTLSCEQNLNHDAMYWYRQDPGQGLRLIYYSQIVNDFQKGDIAEGYSVSREKKESFPLTVTSAQKNPTAFYLCASNIAGDGETQYFGPGTRLLVL.

The V and J genes are TRBV7-9 and TRBJ2-5, with unresolved D. Between the trimmed V and J ends, which lost 2 bases and 2 bases, there was a span of 0 bases. The CDR3 contains 11 residues. The germline V gene has CDR1 SEHNR and CDR2 FQNEAQ (reference sequence). CDR3 in DNA: TGTGCCAGCAGCTTACAAGAGACCCAGTACTTC. Amino acid sequence: CASSLQETQYF.

The CDR3 bases are TGCAGCGTTTCAAAGGGGGCCTACGACACCGGGGAGCTGTTTTTT. This translates into CSVSKGAYDTGELFF. The rearrangement joins TRBV29-1 to TRBJ2-2, with 7 bases identical to TRBD1. Germline V lookup: CDR1 SQVTM, CDR2 ANQGSEA. V dropped 5 bases and J dropped 3; count of bases not matched to a gene: 9. The CDR3 extends over 15 amino acids.

The chain has TRBV6-6 and TRBJ2-7; the match to TRBD2 covers 9 bases. CDR3 length: 15 residues. Trimming removed 6 bases from V and 3 bases from J; junction bases left unmatched: 9. From germline, CDR1 is MNHNY and CDR2 SVGAGI (reference sequence). The CDR3 spells CASRGAGGLDYEQYF. The CDR3 DNA sequence: TGTGCCAGCAGGGGAGCGGGAGGACTAGACTACGAGCAGTACTTC.